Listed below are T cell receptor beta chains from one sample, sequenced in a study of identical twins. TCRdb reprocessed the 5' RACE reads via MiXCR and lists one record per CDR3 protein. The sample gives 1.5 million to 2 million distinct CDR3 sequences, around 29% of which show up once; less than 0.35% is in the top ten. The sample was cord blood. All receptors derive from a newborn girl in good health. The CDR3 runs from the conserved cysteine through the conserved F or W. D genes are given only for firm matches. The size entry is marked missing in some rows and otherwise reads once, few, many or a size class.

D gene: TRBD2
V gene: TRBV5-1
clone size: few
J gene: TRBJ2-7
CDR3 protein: CASRRWDYYYPYEQYF

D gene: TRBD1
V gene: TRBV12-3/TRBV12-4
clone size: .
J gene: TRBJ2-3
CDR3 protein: CASSWTGDSADMQYF

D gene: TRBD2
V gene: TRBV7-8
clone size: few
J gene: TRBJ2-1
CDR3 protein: CASSSQGDYPDNEQFF

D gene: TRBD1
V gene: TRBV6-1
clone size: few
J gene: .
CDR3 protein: CASSLKGYTGGLDEQYF

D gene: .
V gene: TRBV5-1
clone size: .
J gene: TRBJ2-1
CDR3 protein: CAGSLGRVNEQFF

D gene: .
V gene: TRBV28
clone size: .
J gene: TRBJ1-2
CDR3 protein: CASSPDRSSGYTF

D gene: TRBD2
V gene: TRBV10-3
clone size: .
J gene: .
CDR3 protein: CAIRLGGSSYNEQYF

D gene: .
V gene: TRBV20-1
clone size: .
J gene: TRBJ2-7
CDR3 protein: CSANPRDTYSYEQYF

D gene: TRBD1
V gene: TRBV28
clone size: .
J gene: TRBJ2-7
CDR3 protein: CASSLDGTVMTGEQYF

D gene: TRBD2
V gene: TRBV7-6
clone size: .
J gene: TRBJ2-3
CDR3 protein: CASSLRLAGGSITDTQYF

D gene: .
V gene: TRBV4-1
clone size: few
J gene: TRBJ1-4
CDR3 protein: CASSPLIRGLRREKLFF

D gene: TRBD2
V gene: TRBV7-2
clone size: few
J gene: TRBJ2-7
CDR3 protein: CASSLRGGLASYEQYF

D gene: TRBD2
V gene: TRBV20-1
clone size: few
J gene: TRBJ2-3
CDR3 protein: CSARGFSAREAVGTDTQYF

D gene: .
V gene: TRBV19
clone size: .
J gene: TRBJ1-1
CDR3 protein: CASINMGYTEAFF

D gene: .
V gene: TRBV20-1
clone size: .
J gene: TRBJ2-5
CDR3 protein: CSARHPETQYF

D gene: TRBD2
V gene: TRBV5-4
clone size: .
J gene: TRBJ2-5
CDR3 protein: CASSLGVSGTAETQYF

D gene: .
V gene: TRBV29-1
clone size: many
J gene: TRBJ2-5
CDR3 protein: CSPRVWETQYF

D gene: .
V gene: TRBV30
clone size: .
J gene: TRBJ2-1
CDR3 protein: CAWGRNEQFF

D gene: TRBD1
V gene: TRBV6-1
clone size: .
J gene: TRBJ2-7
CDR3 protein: CASNRDRGYEQYF

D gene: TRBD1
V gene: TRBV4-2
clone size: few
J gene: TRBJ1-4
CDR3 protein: CASSQDPGQGGTNEKLFF

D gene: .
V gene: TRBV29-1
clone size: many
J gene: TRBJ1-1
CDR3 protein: CSVDPTGQSEAFF

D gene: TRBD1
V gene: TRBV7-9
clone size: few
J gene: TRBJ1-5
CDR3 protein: CASSPTGGPFNQPQHF

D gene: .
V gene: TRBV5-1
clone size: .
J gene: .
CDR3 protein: CASSSGRPYNEQYF

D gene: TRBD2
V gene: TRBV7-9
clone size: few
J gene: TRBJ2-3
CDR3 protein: CASSLGATSGRMQYF

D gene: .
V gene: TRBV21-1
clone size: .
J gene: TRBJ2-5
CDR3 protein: CASQGSIDGNNEQYF

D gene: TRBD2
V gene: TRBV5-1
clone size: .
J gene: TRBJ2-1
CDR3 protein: CASSLALGTRFNEQFF

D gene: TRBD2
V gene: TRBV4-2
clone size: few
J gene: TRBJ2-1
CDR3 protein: CASSQETPGLAGYEQFF

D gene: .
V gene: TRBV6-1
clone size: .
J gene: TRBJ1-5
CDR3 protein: CASSEFRGAGNQPQHF

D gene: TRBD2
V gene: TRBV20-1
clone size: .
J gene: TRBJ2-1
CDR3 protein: CSARAGLAGLSFYNEQFF

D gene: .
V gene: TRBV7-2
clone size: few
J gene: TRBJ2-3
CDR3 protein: CASSLVGGTQYF

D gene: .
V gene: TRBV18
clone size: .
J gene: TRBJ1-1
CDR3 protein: CAISPLPSRVGTEAFF

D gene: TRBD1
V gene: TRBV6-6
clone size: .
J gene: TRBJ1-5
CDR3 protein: CASRPQGHYNQPQHF

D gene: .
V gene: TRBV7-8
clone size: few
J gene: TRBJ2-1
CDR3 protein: CASSLGTSLTYNEQFF

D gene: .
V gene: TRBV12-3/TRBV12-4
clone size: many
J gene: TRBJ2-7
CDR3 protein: CASRSRGSSSYEQYF

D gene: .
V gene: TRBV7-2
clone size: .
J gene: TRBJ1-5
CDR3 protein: CASSLRVGGDQPQHF

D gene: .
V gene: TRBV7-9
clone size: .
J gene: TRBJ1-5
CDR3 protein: CASDEGPYSNQPQHF

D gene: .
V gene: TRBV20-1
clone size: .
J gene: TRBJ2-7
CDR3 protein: CSARNPQGSEQYF

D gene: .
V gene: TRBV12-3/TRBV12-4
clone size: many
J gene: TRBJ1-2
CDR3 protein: CASSFQGHGYTF

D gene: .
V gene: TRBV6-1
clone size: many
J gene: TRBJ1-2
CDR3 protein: CASSEGGVLGYTF

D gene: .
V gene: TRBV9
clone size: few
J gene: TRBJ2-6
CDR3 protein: CASSVSAGSGANVLTF

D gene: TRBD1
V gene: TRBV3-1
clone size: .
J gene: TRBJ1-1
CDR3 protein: CASSRAGGSGTEAFF

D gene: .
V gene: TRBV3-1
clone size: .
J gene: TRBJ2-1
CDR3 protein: CASSQARGASSYNEQFF

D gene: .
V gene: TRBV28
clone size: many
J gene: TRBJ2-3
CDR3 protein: CASSFRGSSTDTQYF

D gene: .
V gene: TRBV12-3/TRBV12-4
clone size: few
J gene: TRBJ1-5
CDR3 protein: CASSLKYNQPQHF

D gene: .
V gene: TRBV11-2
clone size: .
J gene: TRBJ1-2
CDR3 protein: CASSLDRWRDNYGYTF

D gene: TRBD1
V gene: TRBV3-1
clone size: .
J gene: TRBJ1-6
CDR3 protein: CASSPRDRPYNSPLHF

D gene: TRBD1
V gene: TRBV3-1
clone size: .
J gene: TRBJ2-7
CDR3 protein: CASSQADRGREQYF

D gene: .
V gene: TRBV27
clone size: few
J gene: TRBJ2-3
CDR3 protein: CASSSGGVLDTQYF

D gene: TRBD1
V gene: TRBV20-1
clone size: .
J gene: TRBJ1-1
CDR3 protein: CSARARQGGEAEAFF

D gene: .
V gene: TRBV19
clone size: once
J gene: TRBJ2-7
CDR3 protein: CASSAASTREQYF

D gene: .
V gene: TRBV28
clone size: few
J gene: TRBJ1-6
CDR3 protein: CASSSPLGPYNSPLHF

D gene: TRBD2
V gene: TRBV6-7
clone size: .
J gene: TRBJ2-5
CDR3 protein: CASSRIKSGRKETQYF

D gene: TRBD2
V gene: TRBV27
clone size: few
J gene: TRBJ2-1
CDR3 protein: CASSSRTSGGDKRAYNEQFF

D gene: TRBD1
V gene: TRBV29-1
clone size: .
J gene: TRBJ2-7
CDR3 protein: CSVTGTGYDEQYF

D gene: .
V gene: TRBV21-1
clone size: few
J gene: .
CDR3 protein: CASSPRGTSGSLYEQYF

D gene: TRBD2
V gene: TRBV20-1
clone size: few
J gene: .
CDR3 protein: CSARLAGGTREQYF

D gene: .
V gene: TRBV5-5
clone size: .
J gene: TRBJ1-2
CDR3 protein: CASSPAGGRGNYGYTF

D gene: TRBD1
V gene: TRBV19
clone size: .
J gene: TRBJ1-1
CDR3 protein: CASSMSDRGLGTEAFF

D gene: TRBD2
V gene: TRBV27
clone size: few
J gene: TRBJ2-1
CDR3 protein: CASSLTGTRLNEQFF